This section outlines one T cell receptor beta chain sequence together with its context. Its antigen is unidentified. Gene names are the mouse ones. The CDR3 extends 1 residue past the end of the read, so its final part is completed from the germline J gene. These data come from a study of tissue T cells after allogeneic stem cell transplantation. Study-level results: Blood and spleen captured only part of the tissue TCR repertoire. Within patients, tissue anatomy strongly shaped TCR repertoire composition.

CDR3 sequences, V/J genes, frequencies and template counts came from survey-depth TCRbeta sequencing. Sequencing used immunoSEQ multiplex PCR; TCRdb keeps in-frame clones, though not all of them. The top ten clones hold 3% to 3.5% of a sample with over 2,000 clones, approximately 59% of them seen once. V was shortened by 1 base and J by 0 bases, with 8 bases between the two germline ends. CDR1 and CDR2 (germline): LGHNA, YNLKQL (reference sequence). The CDR3 totals 15 residues. Material: gut tissue. This sequence was found in a female BALB/c mouse in good health. This strain's MHC haplotype is H2-d. This chain connects TRBV5 to TRBJ2-3, with D tentatively TRBD2 (6 bases). The CDR3 spells CASSQGGTSAETLYF. Partial CDR3 DNA: TGTGCCAGCAGCCAAGGGGGGACTAGTGCAGAAACGCTGTAT.